The clone carrying this T cell receptor beta chain showed up just a few times. The length of the CDR3 is 14 residues. Germline lookup yields CDR1 LGHNA and CDR2 YSLEER. Trimming left V 4 bases short and J 3 bases short, with 12 bases between. Reverse transcription of all isolated RNA meant that expressed TCRB transcripts were sequenced. Measured with immunoSEQ multiplex PCR; TCRdb has only the in-frame clones, and not every one. The sample records 150,000 to 190,000 clones, approximately 12% being singletons. This specimen belongs to a study of beta chain features in type 1 diabetes. Study overall: Healthy donors resembled patients in age, gender and cell yields.

This TCR came from a man between 18 and 29 years old in good health. The J gene is TRBJ2-5, the V gene TRBV4-3; a possible D gene is TRBD2 (6 bases). Sequenced: central memory CD4+ T cells from blood. CDR3 nucleotide sequence: TGCGCCAGCAGCCCGGGACCGGGAGAAGAGACCCAGTACTTC. Translating gives CASSPGPGEETQYF.